The next 9 T cell receptor beta chains were all read from a single sample in a study of blood T cell repertoires in COVID-19. The repertoire was sequenced with immunoSEQ multiplex PCR; TCRdb's copy has only in-frame clones and lacks some. Of roughly 120,000 clones in the sample, over 75% were seen once. Sequenced sample: peripheral blood. The receptors originated from a woman aged 45-59 years with acute or convalescent COVID-19.

V gene TRBV6-5 combines with J gene TRBJ1-1; D remains unclear. The V end was cut by 0 bases, the J end by 8 bases, with 13 bases between. Per germline, CDR1 MNHEY and CDR2 SVGAGI. The CDR3 spans 14 residues. As DNA, the CDR3 is TGTGCCAGCAGTTACTCCGGCGGAGGGAGAGAAGCTTTCTTT. It yields the protein CASSYSGGGREAFF.

This sequence joins TRBV27 and TRBJ2-7, with 11 bases that match TRBD1. CDR1 and CDR2 from the germline V gene are MNHEY and SMNVEV (reference sequence). The CDR3 is 13 residues long. Trimming removed 8 bases from V and 6 bases from J; junction bases left unmatched: 6. The CDR3 protein is CASSAGTGGEQYF. CDR3 sequence (DNA): TGTGCCAGCTCGGCCGGGACAGGGGGCGAGCAGTACTTC.

This clone was picked up one time. J is TRBJ2-2 and V is TRBV5-1, with D unresolved. The CDR3 totals 14 residues. V dropped 2 bases and J dropped 9 bases, with 14 bases sitting between them. CDR1 and CDR2 (germline): SGHRS, YFSETQ. CDR3 nucleotides: TGCGCCAGCAGCTTAGACAATCCGCACCGGGAGCTGTTTTTT. It codes for CASSLDNPHRELFF.

The chain joins TRBV7-2 to TRBJ2-7; possibly TRBD1 for D (5 bases). Trimming stripped 1 base from V and 2 bases from J, with 12 bases between. Germline V lookup: CDR1 SGHTA, CDR2 FQGNSA. The CDR3 has 15 residues. The CDR3 is CASSLDRLGPYEQYF. CDR3 bases: TGTGCCAGCAGCTTAGACAGGTTAGGCCCCTACGAGCAGTACTTC.

This clone occurred once. V is TRBV4-1 and J is TRBJ2-3; 7 bases are a match to TRBD2. This CDR3 is built from 20 residues. Germline lookup yields CDR1 MGHRA and CDR2 YSYEKL. V lost 0 bases, J lost 6 bases, and 21 bases stayed unmatched. The CDR3 DNA follows: TGCGCCAGCAGCCAAGATCGGGTGCGCCGCGGGCGGGGGACGAGGGATACGCAGTATTTT. Translation gives CASSQDRVRRGRGTRDTQYF.

The chain employs TRBV5-5 and TRBJ2-7, with D maybe TRBD1 (6 bases). This CDR3 is built from 14 residues. The V end lost 4 bases, the J end lost 5 bases, and 16 bases lay between the germline ends. Per germline, CDR1 SGHKS and CDR2 YYEKEE (reference sequence). The CDR3 loop reads CASSIDRFRDEQYF. The CDR3 coding sequence is TGTGCCAGCAGCATTGACAGGTTTCGGGACGAGCAGTACTTC.

This clone was recorded only once. This chain links TRBV15 with TRBJ2-4; weak D call: TRBD1 (5 bases). There are 14 residues in the CDR3. Germline CDR1 reads LNHNV; CDR2 reads YYDKDF (reference sequence). V lost 0 bases, J lost 5 bases, and 8 bases lay in between. This chain's CDR3 is CATSRDRVQNIQYF. The CDR3, as DNA: TGTGCCACCAGCAGAGACAGGGTTCAAAACATTCAGTACTTC.

The chain links TRBV4-2 to TRBJ1-1; 11 bases align to TRBD1. The CDR3 spans 15 residues. Germline assignment: CDR1 LGHNA and CDR2 YNFKEQ. Unmatched junction bases numbered 2, after V lost 1 base and J lost 4 bases. The CDR3 DNA is TGTGCCAGCAGCCAAGGCGGGACAGGGGGCACTGAAGCTTTCTTT. Protein product: CASSQGGTGGTEAFF.

This clone was found once. V and J are TRBV28 and TRBJ1-5; 9 positions agree with TRBD1. The CDR3 covers 16 residues. The germline CDR1 and CDR2 sequences are MDHEN and SYDVKM. The ends lost 5 bases at V and 4 bases at J; junction bases unmatched: 9. CDR3 protein: CASSAPTGGGNQPQHF. As DNA, the CDR3 is TGTGCCAGCAGTGCACCGACAGGGGGTGGGAATCAGCCCCAGCATTTT.